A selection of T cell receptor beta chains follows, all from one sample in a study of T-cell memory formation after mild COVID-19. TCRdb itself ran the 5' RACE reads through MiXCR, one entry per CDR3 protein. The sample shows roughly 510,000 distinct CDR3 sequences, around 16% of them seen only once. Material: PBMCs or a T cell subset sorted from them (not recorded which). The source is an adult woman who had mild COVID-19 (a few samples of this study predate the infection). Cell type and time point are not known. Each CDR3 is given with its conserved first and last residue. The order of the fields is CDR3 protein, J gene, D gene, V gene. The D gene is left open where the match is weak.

cdr3_aa: CASSSGTSGGPGIQYF
j_call: TRBJ2-4
d_call: TRBD2
v_call: TRBV12-3/TRBV12-4

cdr3_aa: CASRGGTGNYGYTF
j_call: TRBJ1-2
d_call: TRBD1
v_call: TRBV6-5

cdr3_aa: CASSQAAGTLGTQYF
j_call: TRBJ2-5
d_call: NA
v_call: TRBV4-3

cdr3_aa: CASTPRGGTPNTGELFF
j_call: TRBJ2-2
d_call: NA
v_call: TRBV2

cdr3_aa: CASSQAFFGREGTTDTQYF
j_call: TRBJ2-3
d_call: TRBD2
v_call: TRBV4-1

cdr3_aa: CASSSGQPNQPQHF
j_call: TRBJ1-5
d_call: NA
v_call: TRBV7-6

cdr3_aa: CSARGLGTESYTDTQYF
j_call: TRBJ2-3
d_call: NA
v_call: TRBV20-1

cdr3_aa: CASSLLGQTPNEQFF
j_call: TRBJ2-1
d_call: NA
v_call: TRBV5-1

cdr3_aa: CASTSSYNSPLHF
j_call: TRBJ1-6
d_call: NA
v_call: TRBV28

cdr3_aa: CSLGRAGVGKNIQYF
j_call: TRBJ2-4
d_call: NA
v_call: TRBV20-1

cdr3_aa: CASSQDQTQNTEAFF
j_call: TRBJ1-1
d_call: NA
v_call: TRBV4-3

cdr3_aa: CASSLGLDTDTQYF
j_call: TRBJ2-3
d_call: NA
v_call: TRBV13

cdr3_aa: CASSPVVTMNTEAFF
j_call: TRBJ1-1
d_call: NA
v_call: TRBV7-6

cdr3_aa: CASRYTTGEQFF
j_call: TRBJ2-1
d_call: NA
v_call: TRBV6-5

cdr3_aa: CDTSEPQGVQETQYF
j_call: TRBJ2-5
d_call: NA
v_call: TRBV24-1

cdr3_aa: CASSLGREDEQFF
j_call: TRBJ2-1
d_call: NA
v_call: TRBV7-7

cdr3_aa: CATSAGGETQYF
j_call: TRBJ2-5
d_call: NA
v_call: TRBV24-1

cdr3_aa: CASSLDTSTSRTQYF
j_call: TRBJ2-3
d_call: NA
v_call: TRBV5-1

cdr3_aa: CSHRGNYGYTF
j_call: TRBJ1-2
d_call: TRBD1
v_call: TRBV20-1

cdr3_aa: CASSQVLEAQYF
j_call: TRBJ2-5
d_call: NA
v_call: TRBV2

cdr3_aa: CASSLDWIKDWGGTEAFF
j_call: TRBJ1-1
d_call: NA
v_call: TRBV11-2

cdr3_aa: CASSYGQGETQYF
j_call: TRBJ2-5
d_call: NA
v_call: TRBV6-6

cdr3_aa: CASRPDVYNEQFF
j_call: TRBJ2-1
d_call: NA
v_call: TRBV7-9

cdr3_aa: CASSVGETGGYTF
j_call: TRBJ1-2
d_call: NA
v_call: TRBV9

cdr3_aa: CASSLVGGSEQYF
j_call: TRBJ2-7
d_call: NA
v_call: TRBV11-3

cdr3_aa: CASSLGNNYGYTF
j_call: TRBJ1-2
d_call: NA
v_call: TRBV12-3/TRBV12-4

cdr3_aa: CASSLALVYVETQYF
j_call: TRBJ2-5
d_call: NA
v_call: TRBV5-5

cdr3_aa: CASSLVLHEQFF
j_call: TRBJ2-1
d_call: NA
v_call: TRBV5-1

cdr3_aa: CASSAVRSSYNEQFF
j_call: TRBJ2-1
d_call: NA
v_call: TRBV7-8

cdr3_aa: CASSQDWEDWNTEAFF
j_call: TRBJ1-1
d_call: NA
v_call: TRBV4-2

cdr3_aa: CASSLNGGRGYEQFF
j_call: TRBJ2-1
d_call: NA
v_call: TRBV7-3

cdr3_aa: CASSFNRVDYGYTF
j_call: TRBJ1-2
d_call: NA
v_call: TRBV7-8

cdr3_aa: CSARGGRETEAFF
j_call: TRBJ1-1
d_call: NA
v_call: TRBV20-1

cdr3_aa: CSVVGLPLRHEQFF
j_call: TRBJ2-1
d_call: NA
v_call: TRBV29-1

cdr3_aa: CASNEGRETQYF
j_call: TRBJ2-5
d_call: NA
v_call: TRBV25-1

cdr3_aa: CASSVGSSGKGEQYF
j_call: TRBJ2-7
d_call: TRBD2
v_call: TRBV9

cdr3_aa: CASSTGPSYEQYF
j_call: TRBJ2-7
d_call: NA
v_call: TRBV7-6

cdr3_aa: CAISDPGGGSYNEQFF
j_call: TRBJ2-1
d_call: TRBD1
v_call: TRBV10-3

cdr3_aa: CASSPNRGSNQPQHF
j_call: TRBJ1-5
d_call: TRBD1
v_call: TRBV7-2

cdr3_aa: CSARPPTAKGKNIQYF
j_call: TRBJ2-4
d_call: NA
v_call: TRBV20-1

cdr3_aa: CASISTGRYTEAFF
j_call: TRBJ1-1
d_call: NA
v_call: TRBV19

cdr3_aa: CASSTRGGGNQPQHF
j_call: TRBJ1-5
d_call: NA
v_call: TRBV12-3/TRBV12-4

cdr3_aa: CASSVRGQGSPLHF
j_call: TRBJ1-6
d_call: TRBD1
v_call: TRBV2

cdr3_aa: CASSPGTSRNTGELFF
j_call: TRBJ2-2
d_call: TRBD2
v_call: TRBV18

cdr3_aa: CSASQGIEAFF
j_call: TRBJ1-1
d_call: NA
v_call: TRBV20-1

cdr3_aa: CAIRGDRAGAYEQYF
j_call: TRBJ2-7
d_call: TRBD1
v_call: TRBV10-3

cdr3_aa: CASSVSGGGGYNEQFF
j_call: TRBJ2-1
d_call: TRBD2
v_call: TRBV5-4

cdr3_aa: CASSLMTVPDGYTF
j_call: TRBJ1-2
d_call: NA
v_call: TRBV7-2

cdr3_aa: CSARDLSGRRNEQYF
j_call: TRBJ2-7
d_call: TRBD2
v_call: TRBV20-1

cdr3_aa: CSVGTGDFNQPQHF
j_call: TRBJ1-5
d_call: TRBD1
v_call: TRBV29-1

cdr3_aa: CASSYGQNSYNEQFF
j_call: TRBJ2-1
d_call: NA
v_call: TRBV5-1